This T cell receptor beta chain was captured in a study of T cell repertoires in cytomegalovirus infection. Whole-study context: Signatures in public TCR beta sequences pointed to both CMV infection and matching HLA type.

General study findings and limits: Clonotype analysis showed dominance of the ex vivo response by HLA-C-restricted CMV-specific TCR beta clonotypes. Accumulated public TCR beta family frequency recognized individuals carrying CMV together with the relevant HLA.

At least ten counts were recorded for this clonotype. The antigen remains undetermined. Per the germline V gene, CDR1 is ENHRY and CDR2 is SYGVKD. V lost 1 base and J lost 2, with 13 bases in between. The CDR3 covers 16 residues. A single record per CDR3 protein comes from TCRdb applying MiXCR to the reads. In the table there are hundreds of thousands of distinct CDR3 sequences, more than 20% of which are singletons. The clonotype comes from a human donor in good health (CMV status not recorded). Some clones in this sample may be carry-over from other donors' samples. Specimen: CD8+ T cells from PBMCs. This chain uses TRBV10-3 with TRBJ2-3; no definite D call. In DNA, the CDR3 is TGTGCCATCAGTGAGTGGAGTAGCAGAACCACAGATACGCAGTATTTT. It yields the protein CAISEWSSRTTDTQYF.